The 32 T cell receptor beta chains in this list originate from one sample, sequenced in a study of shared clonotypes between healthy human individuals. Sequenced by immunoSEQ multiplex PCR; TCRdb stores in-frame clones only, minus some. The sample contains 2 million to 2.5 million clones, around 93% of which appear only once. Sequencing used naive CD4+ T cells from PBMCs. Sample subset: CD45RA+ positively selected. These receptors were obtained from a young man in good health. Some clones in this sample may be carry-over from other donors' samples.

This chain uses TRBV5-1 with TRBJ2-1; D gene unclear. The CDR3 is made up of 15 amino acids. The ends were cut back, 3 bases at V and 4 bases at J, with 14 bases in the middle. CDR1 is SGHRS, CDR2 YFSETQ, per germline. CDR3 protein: CASSSNPTKYNEQFF. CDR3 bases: TGCGCCAGCAGCTCAAACCCGACAAAGTACAATGAGCAGTTCTTC.

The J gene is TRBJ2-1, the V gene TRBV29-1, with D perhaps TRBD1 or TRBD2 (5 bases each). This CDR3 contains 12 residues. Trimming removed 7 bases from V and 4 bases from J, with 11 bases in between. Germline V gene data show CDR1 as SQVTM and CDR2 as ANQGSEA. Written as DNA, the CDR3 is TGCAGCGCCGGGACGGATTACAATGAGCAGTTCTTC. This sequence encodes CSAGTDYNEQFF.

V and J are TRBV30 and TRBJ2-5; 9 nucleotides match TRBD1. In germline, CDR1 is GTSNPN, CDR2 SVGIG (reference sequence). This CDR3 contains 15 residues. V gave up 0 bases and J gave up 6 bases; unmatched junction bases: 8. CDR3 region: CAWSVRGDRVQTQYF. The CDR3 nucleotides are TGTGCCTGGAGTGTACGGGGGGACAGGGTACAGACCCAGTACTTC. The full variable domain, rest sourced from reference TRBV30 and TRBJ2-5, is SQTIHQWPATLVQPVGSPLSLECTVEGTSNPNLYWYRQAAGRGLQLLFYSVGIGQISSEVPQNLSASRPQDRQFILSSKKLLLSDSGFYLCAWSVRGDRVQTQYFGPGTRLLVL.

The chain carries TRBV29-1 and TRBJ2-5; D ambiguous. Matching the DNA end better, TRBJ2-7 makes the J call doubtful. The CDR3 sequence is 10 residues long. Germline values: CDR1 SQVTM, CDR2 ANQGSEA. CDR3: CSVGVDEQYF. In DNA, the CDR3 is TGCAGCGTTGGGGTCGACGAGCAGTACTTC.

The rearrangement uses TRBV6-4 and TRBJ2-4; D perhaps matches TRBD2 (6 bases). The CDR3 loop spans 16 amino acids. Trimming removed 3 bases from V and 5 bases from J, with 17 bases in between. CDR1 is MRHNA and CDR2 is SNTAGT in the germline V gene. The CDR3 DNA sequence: TGTGCCAGCAGTGAAGCGGTAACTAGCACCCAAAACATTCAGTACTTC. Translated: CASSEAVTSTQNIQYF.

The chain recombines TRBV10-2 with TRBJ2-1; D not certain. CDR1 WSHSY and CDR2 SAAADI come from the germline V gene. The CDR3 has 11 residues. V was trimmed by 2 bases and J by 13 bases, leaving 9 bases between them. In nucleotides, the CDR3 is TGCGCCAGCAGTGAGACTGTAAATCAGTTCTTC. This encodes CASSETVNQFF.

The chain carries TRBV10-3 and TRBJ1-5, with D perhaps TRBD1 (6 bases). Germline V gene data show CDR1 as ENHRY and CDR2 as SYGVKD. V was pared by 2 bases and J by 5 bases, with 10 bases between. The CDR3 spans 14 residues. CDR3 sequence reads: CAISELDRDQPQHF. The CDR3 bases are TGTGCCATCAGTGAGCTGGACAGAGATCAGCCCCAGCATTTT.

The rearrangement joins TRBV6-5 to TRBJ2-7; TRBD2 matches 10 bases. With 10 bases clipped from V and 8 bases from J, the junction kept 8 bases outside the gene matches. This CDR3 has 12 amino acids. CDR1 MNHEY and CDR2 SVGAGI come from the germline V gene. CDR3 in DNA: TGTGCCACAGTTAGCGGGAGGCTGAAGCAGTACTTC. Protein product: CATVSGRLKQYF.

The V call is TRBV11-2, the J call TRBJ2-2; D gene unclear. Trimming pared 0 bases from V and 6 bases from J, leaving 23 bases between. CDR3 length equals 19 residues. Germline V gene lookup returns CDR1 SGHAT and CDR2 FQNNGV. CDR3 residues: CASSLDNHGANPLAGELFF. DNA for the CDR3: TGTGCCAGCAGCTTAGACAATCACGGCGCGAACCCTTTGGCCGGGGAGCTGTTTTTT.

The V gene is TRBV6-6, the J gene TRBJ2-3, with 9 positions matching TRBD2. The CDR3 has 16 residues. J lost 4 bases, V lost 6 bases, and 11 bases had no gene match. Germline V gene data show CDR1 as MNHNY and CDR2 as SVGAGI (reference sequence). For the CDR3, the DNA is TGTGCCAGCAGGGGCCGGTCTAGCGGGAAACCAGATACGCAGTATTTT. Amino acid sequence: CASRGRSSGKPDTQYF.

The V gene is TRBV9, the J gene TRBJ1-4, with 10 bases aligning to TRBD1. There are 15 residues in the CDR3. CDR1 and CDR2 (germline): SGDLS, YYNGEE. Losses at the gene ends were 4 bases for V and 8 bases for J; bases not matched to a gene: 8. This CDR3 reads CASSNGQGGSEKLFF. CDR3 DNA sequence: TGTGCCAGCAGCAACGGACAGGGGGGAAGCGAAAAACTGTTTTTT.

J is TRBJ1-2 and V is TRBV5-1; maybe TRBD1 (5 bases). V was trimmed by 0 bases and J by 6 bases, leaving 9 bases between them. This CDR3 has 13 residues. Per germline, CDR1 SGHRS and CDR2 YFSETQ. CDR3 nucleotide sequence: TGCGCCAGCAGCTTGGGGACATACGATGGCTACACCTTC. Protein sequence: CASSLGTYDGYTF.

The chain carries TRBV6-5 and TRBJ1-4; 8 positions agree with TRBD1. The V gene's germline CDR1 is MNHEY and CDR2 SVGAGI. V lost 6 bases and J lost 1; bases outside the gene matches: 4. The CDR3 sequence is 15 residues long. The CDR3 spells CASRRQGLTNEKLFF. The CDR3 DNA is TGTGCCAGCAGGAGACAGGGGCTAACTAATGAAAAACTGTTTTTT.

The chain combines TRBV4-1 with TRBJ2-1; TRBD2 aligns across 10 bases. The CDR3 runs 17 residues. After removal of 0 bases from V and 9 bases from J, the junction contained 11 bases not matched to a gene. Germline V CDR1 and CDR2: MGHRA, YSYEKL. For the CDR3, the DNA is TGCGCCAGCAGCCAAGAGGCCAGCGGGAGGGCCCGGGGTGAGCAGTTCTTC. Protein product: CASSQEASGRARGEQFF.

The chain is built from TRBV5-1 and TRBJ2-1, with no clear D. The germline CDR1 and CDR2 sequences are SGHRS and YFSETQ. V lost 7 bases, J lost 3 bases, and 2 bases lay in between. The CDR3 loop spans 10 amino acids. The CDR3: CASHYNEQFF. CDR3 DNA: TGCGCCAGCCACTACAATGAGCAGTTCTTC.

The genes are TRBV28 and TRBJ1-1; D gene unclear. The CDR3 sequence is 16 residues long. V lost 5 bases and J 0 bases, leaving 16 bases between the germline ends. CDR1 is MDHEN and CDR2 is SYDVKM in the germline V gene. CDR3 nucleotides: TGTGCCAGCAGTGGACCCCTGAGAGGGATGAACACTGAAGCTTTCTTT. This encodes CASSGPLRGMNTEAFF.

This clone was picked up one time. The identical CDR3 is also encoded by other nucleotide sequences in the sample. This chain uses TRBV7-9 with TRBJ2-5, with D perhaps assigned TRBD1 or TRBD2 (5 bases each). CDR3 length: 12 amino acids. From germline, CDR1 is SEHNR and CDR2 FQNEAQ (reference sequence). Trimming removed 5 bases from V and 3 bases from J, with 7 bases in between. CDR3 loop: CASSRGEETQYF. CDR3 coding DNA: TGTGCCAGCAGCCGAGGGGAAGAGACCCAGTACTTC.

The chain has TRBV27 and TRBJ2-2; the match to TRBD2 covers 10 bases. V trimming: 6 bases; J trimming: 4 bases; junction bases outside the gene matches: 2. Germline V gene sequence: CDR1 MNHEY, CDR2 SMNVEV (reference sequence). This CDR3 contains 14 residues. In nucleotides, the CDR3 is TGTGCCAGCAGACTAGCGGGGACCACCGGGGAGCTGTTTTTT. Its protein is CASRLAGTTGELFF.

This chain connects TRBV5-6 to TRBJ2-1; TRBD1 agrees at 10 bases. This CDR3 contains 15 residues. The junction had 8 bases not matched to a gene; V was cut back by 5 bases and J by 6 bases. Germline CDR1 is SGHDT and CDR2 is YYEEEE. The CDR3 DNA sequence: TGTGCCAGCAGGCAGATAGGACAGGGGGGCAATGAGCAGTTCTTC. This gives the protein CASRQIGQGGNEQFF.

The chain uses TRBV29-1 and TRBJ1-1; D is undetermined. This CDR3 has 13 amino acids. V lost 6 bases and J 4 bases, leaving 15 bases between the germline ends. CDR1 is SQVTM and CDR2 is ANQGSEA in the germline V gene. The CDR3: CSVGRVLGTEAFF. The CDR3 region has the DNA TGCAGCGTGGGGAGGGTTCTTGGCACTGAAGCTTTCTTT.

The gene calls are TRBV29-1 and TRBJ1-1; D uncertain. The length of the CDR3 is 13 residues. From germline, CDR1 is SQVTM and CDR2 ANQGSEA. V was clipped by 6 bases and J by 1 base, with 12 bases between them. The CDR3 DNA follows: TGCAGCGTCAGCGGGATGTGGAACACTGAAGCTTTCTTT. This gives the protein CSVSGMWNTEAFF.

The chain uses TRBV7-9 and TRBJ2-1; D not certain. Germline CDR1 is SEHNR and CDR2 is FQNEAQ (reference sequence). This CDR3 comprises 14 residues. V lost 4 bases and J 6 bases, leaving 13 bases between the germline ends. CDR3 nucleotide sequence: TGTGCCAGCAGCTCCCCCCCGGGTGGCAATGAGCAGTTCTTC. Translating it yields CASSSPPGGNEQFF.

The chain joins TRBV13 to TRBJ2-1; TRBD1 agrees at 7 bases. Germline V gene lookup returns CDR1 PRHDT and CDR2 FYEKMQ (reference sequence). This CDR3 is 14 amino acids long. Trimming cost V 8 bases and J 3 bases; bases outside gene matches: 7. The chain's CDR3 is CASQGTADYNEQFF. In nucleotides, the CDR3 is TGTGCCAGCCAAGGGACAGCCGACTACAATGAGCAGTTCTTC.

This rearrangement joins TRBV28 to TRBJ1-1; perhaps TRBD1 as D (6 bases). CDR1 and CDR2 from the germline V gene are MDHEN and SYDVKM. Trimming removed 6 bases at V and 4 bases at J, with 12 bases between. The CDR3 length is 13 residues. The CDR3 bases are TGTGCCAGCAGGCCATCAGGGGTCACTGAAGCTTTCTTT. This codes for CASRPSGVTEAFF. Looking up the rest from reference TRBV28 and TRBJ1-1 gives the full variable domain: DVKVTQSSRYLVKRTGEKVFLECVQDMDHENMFWYRQDPGLGLRLIYFSYDVKMKEKGDIPEGYSVSREKKERFSLILESASTNQTSMYLCASRPSGVTEAFFGQGTRLTVV.

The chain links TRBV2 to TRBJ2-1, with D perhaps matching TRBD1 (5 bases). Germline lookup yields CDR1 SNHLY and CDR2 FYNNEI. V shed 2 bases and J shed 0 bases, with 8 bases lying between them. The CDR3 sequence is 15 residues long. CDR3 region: CASSERQSSYNEQFF. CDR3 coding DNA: TGTGCCAGCAGTGAAAGACAGAGCTCCTACAATGAGCAGTTCTTC.

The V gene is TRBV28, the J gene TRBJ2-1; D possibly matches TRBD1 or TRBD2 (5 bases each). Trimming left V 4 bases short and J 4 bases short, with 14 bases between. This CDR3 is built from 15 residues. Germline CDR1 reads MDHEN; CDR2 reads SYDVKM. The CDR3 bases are TGTGCCAGCAGTTATACCGGGGACCTATACAATGAGCAGTTCTTC. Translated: CASSYTGDLYNEQFF.

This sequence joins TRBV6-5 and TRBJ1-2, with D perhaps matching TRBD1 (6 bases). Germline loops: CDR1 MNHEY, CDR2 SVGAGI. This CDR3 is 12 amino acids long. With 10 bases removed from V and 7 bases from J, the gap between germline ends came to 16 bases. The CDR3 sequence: CATKGVTIGYTF. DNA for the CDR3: TGTGCCACCAAGGGGGTTACTATTGGCTACACCTTC.

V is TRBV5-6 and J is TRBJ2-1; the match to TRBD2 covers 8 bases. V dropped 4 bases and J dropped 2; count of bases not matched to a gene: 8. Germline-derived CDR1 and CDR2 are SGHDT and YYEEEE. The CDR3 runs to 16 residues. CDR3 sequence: CASSRDPGLAYNEQFF. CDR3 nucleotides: TGTGCCAGCAGCCGAGACCCGGGACTAGCCTACAATGAGCAGTTCTTC.

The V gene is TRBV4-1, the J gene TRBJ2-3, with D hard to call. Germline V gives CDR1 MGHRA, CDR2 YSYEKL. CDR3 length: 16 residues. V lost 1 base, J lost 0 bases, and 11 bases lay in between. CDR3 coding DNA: TGCGCCAGCAGCCAAGTGTCCTTTCTTAGCACAGATACGCAGTATTTT. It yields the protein CASSQVSFLSTDTQYF.

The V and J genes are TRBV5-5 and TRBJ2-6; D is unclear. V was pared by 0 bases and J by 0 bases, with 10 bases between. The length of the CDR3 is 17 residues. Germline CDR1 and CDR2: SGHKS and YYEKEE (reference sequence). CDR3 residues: CASSLVTALSGANVLTF. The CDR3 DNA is TGTGCCAGCAGCTTGGTCACCGCTCTCTCTGGGGCCAACGTCCTGACTTTC.

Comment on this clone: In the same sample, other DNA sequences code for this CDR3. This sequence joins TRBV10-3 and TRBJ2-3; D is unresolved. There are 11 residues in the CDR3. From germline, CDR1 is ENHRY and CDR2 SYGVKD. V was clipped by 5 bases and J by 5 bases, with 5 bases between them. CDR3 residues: CAISSGDTQYF. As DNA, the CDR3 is TGTGCCATCAGTTCGGGAGATACGCAGTATTTT.

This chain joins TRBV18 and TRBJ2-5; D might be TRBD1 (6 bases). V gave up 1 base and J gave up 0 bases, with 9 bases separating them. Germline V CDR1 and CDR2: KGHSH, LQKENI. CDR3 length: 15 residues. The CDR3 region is CASSPLWTDQETQYF. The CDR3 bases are TGTGCCAGCTCACCACTCTGGACAGACCAAGAGACCCAGTACTTC.